This TCR beta chain was identified in a study of T cell responses to AZD1222 COVID-19 vaccine. General study points: Baseline serostatus was positive in only five to seven AZD1222 recipients. Dominant at 160-218 and 743-854, vaccine-associated CD4 TCRs also spanned spike.

A word on this clone: Its cognate antigen is unknown.

V shed 3 bases, J shed 2 bases, and the junction held 2 bases outside the gene matches. Germline V gives CDR1 SEHNR, CDR2 FQNEAQ (reference sequence). The CDR3 has 14 amino acids. TCRdb's copy holds only in-frame clones and misses some; the assay was immunoSEQ multiplex PCR. The sample consists of about 86,000 clones, 60% to 80% of them appearing once. Sequenced material: peripheral blood, taken on day 0 of AZD1222 vaccination. The chain couples TRBV7-9 to TRBJ2-7; TRBD1 agrees at 9 bases. The receptor was isolated from an adult in good health. This CDR3 reads CASSFRDRAYEQYF. The CDR3 DNA reads as TGTGCCAGCAGCTTCCGGGACAGGGCCTACGAGCAGTACTTC.